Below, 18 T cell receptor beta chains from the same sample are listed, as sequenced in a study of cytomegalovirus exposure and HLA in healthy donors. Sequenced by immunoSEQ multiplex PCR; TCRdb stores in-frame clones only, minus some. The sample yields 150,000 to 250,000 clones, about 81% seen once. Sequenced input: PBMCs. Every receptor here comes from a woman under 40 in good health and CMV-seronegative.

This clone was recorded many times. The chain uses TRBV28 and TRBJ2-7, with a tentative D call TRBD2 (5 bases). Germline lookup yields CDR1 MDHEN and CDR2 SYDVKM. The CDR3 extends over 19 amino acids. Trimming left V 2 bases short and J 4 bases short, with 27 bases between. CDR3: CASSLRIGSRPTILYEQYF. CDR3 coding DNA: TGTGCCAGCAGTTTAAGAATTGGGAGTAGGCCCACAATCCTTTACGAGCAGTACTTC.

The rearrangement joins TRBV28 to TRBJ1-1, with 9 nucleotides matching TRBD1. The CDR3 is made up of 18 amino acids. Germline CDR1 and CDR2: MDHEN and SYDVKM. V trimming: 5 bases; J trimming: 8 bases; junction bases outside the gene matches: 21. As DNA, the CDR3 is TGTGCCAGCAGTCCAAGTCCGGGGACAGGGTCTCCGCTTGGGGAAGCTTTCTTT. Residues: CASSPSPGTGSPLGEAFF.

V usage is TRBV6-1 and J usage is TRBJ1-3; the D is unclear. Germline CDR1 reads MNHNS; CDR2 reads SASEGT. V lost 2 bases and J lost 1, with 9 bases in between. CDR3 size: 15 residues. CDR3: CASSELMSSGNTIYF. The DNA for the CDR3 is TGTGCCAGCAGTGAATTGATGAGTTCTGGAAACACCATATATTTT.

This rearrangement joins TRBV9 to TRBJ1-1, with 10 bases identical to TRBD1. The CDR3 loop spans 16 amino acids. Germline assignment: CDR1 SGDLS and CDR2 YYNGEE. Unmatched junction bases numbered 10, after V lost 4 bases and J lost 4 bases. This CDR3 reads CASSLTGQGRATEAFF. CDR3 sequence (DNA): TGTGCCAGCAGCCTGACGGGACAGGGGAGGGCCACTGAAGCTTTCTTT. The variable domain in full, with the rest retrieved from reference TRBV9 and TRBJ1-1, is DSGVTQTPKHLITATGQRVTLRCSPRSGDLSVYWYQQSLDQGLQFLIQYYNGEERAKGNILERFSAQQFPDLHSELNLSSLELGDSALYFCASSLTGQGRATEAFFGQGTRLTVV.

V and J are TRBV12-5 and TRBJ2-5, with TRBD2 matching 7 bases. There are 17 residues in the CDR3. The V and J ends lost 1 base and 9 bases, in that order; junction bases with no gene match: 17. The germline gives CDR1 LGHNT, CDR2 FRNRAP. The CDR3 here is CASGLEQLIMRETAQYF. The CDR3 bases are TGTGCTAGTGGTTTGGAACAACTGATTATGCGGGAGACCGCCCAGTACTTC.

CDR3: CASSLSWRLSTDTQYF. The CDR3 coding sequence is TGCGCCAGCAGCTTAAGCTGGCGGCTAAGCACAGATACGCAGTATTTT. V usage is TRBV4-1 and J usage is TRBJ2-3; D is unresolved. Germline V gene sequence: CDR1 MGHRA, CDR2 YSYEKL. There are 16 residues in the CDR3. Trimming took off 5 bases at V and 0 bases at J, with 15 bases between the two ends.

The CDR3: CASIWAGVMNTEAFF. The CDR3 nucleotides read TGTGCCAGTATCTGGGCAGGGGTCATGAACACTGAAGCTTTCTTT. The chain carries TRBV5-8 and TRBJ1-1, with D maybe TRBD1 (6 bases). The CDR3 extends over 15 amino acids. Between the trimmed V and J ends, which lost 8 bases and 0 bases, there was a span of 17 bases. Germline CDR1 SGHTS, CDR2 YDEGEE.

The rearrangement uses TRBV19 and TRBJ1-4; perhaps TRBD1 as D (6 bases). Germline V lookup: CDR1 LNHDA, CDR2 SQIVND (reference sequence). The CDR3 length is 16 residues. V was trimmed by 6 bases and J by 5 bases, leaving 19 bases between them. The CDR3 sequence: CASRSGIGQKNEKLFF. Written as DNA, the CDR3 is TGTGCCAGTAGATCGGGAATCGGACAGAAGAATGAAAAACTGTTTTTT. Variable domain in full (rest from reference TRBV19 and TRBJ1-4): DGGITQSPKYLFRKEGQNVTLSCEQNLNHDAMYWYRQDPGQGLRLIYYSQIVNDFQKGDIAEGYSVSREKKESFPLTVTSAQKNPTAFYLCASRSGIGQKNEKLFFGSGTQLSVL.

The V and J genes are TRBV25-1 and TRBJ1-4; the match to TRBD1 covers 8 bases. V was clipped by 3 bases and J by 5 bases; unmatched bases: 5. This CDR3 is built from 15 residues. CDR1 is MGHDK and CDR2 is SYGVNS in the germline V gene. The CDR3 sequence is CASSEAGTGNEKLFF. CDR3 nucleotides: TGTGCCAGCAGTGAGGCCGGGACAGGAAATGAAAAACTGTTTTTT.

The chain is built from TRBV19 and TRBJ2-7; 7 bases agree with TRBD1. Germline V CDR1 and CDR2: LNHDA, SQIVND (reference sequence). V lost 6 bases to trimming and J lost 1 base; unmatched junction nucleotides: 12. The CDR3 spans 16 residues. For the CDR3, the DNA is TGTGCCAGTAGGGGAATTAGGGACAGCCGATCCTACGAGCAGTACTTC. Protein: CASRGIRDSRSYEQYF.

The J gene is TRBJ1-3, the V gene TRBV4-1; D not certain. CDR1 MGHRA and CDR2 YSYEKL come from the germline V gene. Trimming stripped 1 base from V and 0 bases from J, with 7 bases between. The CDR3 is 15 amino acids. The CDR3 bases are TGCGCCAGCAGCCAAGGAGCATACTCTGGAAACACCATATATTTT. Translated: CASSQGAYSGNTIYF.

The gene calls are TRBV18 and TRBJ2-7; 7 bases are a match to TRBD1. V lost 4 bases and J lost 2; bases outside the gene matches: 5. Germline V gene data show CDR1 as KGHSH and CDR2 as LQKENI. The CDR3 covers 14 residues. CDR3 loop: CASSQDRSTYEQYF. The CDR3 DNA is TGTGCCAGCTCACAGGACAGGAGCACCTACGAGCAGTACTTC.

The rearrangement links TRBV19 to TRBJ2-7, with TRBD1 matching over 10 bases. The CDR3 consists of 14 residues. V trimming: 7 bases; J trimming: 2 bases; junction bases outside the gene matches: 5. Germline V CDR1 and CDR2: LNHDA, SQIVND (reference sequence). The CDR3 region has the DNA TGTGCCAGTACCGGGACAGGGGTCCCCTACGAGCAGTACTTC. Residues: CASTGTGVPYEQYF.

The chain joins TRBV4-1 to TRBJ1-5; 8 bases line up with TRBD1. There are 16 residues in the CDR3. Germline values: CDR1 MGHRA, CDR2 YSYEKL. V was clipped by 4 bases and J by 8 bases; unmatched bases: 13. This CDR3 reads CASSRGMTGEGKPQHF. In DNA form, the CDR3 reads TGCGCCAGCAGCCGGGGCATGACAGGGGAAGGGAAGCCCCAGCATTTT.

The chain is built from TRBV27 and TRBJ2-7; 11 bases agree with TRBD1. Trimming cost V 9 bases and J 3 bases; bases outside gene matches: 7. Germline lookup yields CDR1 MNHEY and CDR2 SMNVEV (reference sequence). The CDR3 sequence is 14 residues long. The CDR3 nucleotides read TGTGCCAGTAAAGAGGGGACAGGGGGCTACGAGCAGTACTTC. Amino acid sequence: CASKEGTGGYEQYF.

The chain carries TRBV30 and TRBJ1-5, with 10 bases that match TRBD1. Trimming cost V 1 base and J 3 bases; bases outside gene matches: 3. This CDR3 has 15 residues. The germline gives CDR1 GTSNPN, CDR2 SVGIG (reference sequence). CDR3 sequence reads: CAWSGTGGINQPQHF. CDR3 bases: TGTGCCTGGAGTGGGACAGGGGGTATCAATCAGCCCCAGCATTTT.

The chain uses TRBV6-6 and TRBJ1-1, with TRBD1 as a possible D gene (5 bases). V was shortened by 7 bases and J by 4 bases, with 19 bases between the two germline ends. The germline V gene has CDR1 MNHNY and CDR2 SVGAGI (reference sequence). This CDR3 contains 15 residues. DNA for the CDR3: TGTGCCAGCACCCACAAGGCAGGGTCCGGCACTGAAGCTTTCTTT. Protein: CASTHKAGSGTEAFF.

The CDR3 nucleotides read TGCGCCAGCAGCTTGGACAGGCGGTCGGGTCAGCCCCAGCATTTT. It encodes CASSLDRRSGQPQHF. The V and J genes are TRBV5-1 and TRBJ1-5, with D possibly matching TRBD1 (5 bases). Trimming shortened V by 0 bases and J by 6 bases, and 13 bases separated the two germline ends. This CDR3 region has 15 residues. The germline CDR1 and CDR2 sequences are SGHRS and YFSETQ.